In this sample, the clone carrying this TCR beta chain turned up a few times. Its specificity is unknown. Trimming left V 5 bases short and J 2 bases short, with 13 bases between. From germline, CDR1 is MGHRA and CDR2 YSYEKL. This CDR3 comprises 14 residues. This record belongs to a study of yellow fever vaccine responses in identical twins. TCRdb re-called the RT-PCR reads through MiXCR, storing one row per CDR3 protein. The sample has over 15,000 distinct CDR3 sequences, 61% seen once. Notes on the study in general: Twins reportedly appeared to share part of their vaccine T cell response while keeping part individual.

This TCR derives from a woman under 30 who received the yellow fever vaccine. The rearrangement uses TRBV4-1 and TRBJ2-7; tentatively, D is TRBD2 (6 bases). The specimen comprised T cells from blood (PBMCs), unsorted or a sorted subset (not recorded which), sampled before or after yellow fever vaccination (not recorded which). For the CDR3, the DNA is TGCGCCAGCAGCAAGGGACTGTCAGCCTACGAGCAGTACTTC. Protein sequence: CASSKGLSAYEQYF.